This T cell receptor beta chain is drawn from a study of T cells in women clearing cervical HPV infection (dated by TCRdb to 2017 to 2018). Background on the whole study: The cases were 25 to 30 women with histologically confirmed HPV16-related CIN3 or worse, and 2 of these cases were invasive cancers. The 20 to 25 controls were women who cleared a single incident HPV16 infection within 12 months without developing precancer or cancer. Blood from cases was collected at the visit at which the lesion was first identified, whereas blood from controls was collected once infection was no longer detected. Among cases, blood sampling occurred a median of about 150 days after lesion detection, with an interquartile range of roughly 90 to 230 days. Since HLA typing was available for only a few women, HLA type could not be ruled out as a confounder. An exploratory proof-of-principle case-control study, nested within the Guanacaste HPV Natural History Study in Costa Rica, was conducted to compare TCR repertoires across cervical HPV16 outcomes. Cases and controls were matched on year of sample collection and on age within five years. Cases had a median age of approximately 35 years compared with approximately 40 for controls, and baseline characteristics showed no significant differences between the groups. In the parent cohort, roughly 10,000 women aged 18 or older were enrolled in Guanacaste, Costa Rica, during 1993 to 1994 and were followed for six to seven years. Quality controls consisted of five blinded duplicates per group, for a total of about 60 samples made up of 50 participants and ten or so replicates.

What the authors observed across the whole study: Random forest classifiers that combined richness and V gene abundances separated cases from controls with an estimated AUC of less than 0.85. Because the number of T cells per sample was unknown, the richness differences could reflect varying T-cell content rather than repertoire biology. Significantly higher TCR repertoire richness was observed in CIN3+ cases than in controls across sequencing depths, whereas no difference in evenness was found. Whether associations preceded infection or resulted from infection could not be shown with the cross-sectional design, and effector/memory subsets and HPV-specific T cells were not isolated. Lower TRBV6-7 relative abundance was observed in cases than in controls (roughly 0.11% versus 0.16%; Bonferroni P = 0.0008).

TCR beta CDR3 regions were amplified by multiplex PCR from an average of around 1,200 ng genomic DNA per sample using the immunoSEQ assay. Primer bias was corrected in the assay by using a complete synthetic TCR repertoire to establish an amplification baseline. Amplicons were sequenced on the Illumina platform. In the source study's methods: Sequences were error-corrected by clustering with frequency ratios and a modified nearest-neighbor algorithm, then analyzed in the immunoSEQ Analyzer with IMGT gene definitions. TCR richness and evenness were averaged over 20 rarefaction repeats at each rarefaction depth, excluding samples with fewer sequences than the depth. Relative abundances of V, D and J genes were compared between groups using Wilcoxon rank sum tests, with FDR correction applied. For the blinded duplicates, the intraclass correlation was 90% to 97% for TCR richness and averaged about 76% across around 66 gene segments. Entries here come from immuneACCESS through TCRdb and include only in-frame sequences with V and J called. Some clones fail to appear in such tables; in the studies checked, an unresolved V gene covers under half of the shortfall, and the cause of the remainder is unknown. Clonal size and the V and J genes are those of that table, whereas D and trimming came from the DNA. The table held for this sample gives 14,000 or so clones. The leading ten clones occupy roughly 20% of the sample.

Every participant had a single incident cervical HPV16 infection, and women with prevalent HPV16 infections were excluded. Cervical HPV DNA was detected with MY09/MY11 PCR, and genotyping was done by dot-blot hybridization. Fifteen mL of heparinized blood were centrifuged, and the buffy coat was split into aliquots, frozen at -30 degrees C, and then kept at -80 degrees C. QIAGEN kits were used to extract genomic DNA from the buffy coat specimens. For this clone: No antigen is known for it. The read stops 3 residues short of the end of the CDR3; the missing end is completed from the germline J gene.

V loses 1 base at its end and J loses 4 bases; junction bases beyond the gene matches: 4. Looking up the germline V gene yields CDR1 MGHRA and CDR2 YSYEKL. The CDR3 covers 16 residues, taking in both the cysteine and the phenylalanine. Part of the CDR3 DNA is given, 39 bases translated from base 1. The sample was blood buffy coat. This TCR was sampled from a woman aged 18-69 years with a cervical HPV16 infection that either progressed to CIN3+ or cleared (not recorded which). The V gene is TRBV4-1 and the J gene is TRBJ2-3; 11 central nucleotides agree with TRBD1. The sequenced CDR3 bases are TGCGCCAGCAGCCAAGGGCCGGGACAGGGGGCAGATACG. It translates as CASSQGPGQGADT. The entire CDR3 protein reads CASSQGPGQGADTQYF.